The rows below give T cell receptor beta chains drawn from one sample of a study of blood T cell repertoires in COVID-19. Here immunoSEQ multiplex PCR was the method, and the copy in TCRdb shows in-frame clones only, minus some. The table has tens of thousands of clones, 80% to 90% seen once. Sequencing was done on a sample of peripheral blood. The receptors stem from a man older than 75 in a cohort sampled during active COVID-19. Each CDR3 is given with its conserved first and last residue. Fields, in order: D gene, J gene, clone size, V gene, CDR3 protein, CDR3 DNA. D genes are given only for firm matches. The size of a clone is reported for some rows only, either as once, few or many, or as a class for expanded clones.

d_gene: NA; j_gene: TRBJ2-5; abundance: NA; v_gene: TRBV24-1; CDR3aa: CATSEASIVGAETQYF; CDR3nt: TGTGCCACCAGTGAAGCCTCAATCGTGGGGGCAGAGACCCAGTACTTC
d_gene: TRBD2; j_gene: TRBJ2-1; abundance: NA; v_gene: TRBV3-1/TRBV3-2; CDR3aa: CASSQAGRGANNEQFF; CDR3nt: TGTGCCAGCAGCCAAGCAGGGCGGGGGGCTAACAATGAGCAGTTCTTC
d_gene: NA; j_gene: TRBJ1-2; abundance: NA; v_gene: TRBV6-1; CDR3aa: CASSELNWWGYTF; CDR3nt: TGTGCCAGCAGTGAATTGAACTGGTGGGGCTACACCTTC
d_gene: TRBD1; j_gene: TRBJ1-2; abundance: once; v_gene: TRBV6-5; CDR3aa: CASSSRTGGSSGYTF; CDR3nt: TGTGCCAGCAGTTCCCGGACAGGGGGGTCGAGTGGCTACACCTTC
d_gene: TRBD1; j_gene: TRBJ2-5; abundance: NA; v_gene: TRBV29-1; CDR3aa: CSVPGQGQETQYF; CDR3nt: TGCAGCGTCCCGGGACAGGGGCAAGAGACCCAGTACTTC
d_gene: TRBD1; j_gene: TRBJ2-6; abundance: NA; v_gene: TRBV19; CDR3aa: CASRNFPGQGVYGANVLTF; CDR3nt: TGTGCCAGTAGAAACTTTCCGGGACAGGGGGTTTATGGGGCCAACGTCCTGACTTTC
d_gene: NA; j_gene: TRBJ1-1; abundance: NA; v_gene: TRBV4-2; CDR3aa: CASSQGHSLLNTEAFF; CDR3nt: TGTGCCAGCAGCCAAGGGCACAGTCTTTTGAACACTGAAGCTTTCTTT
d_gene: TRBD2; j_gene: TRBJ2-1; abundance: NA; v_gene: TRBV5-1; CDR3aa: CASSLEGLGGNEQFF; CDR3nt: TGCGCCAGCAGCTTGGAGGGACTAGGGGGCAATGAGCAGTTCTTC
d_gene: NA; j_gene: TRBJ1-1; abundance: NA; v_gene: TRBV7-9; CDR3aa: CASSTRQKGVNTEAFF; CDR3nt: TGTGCCAGCAGCACCCGACAGAAAGGAGTGAACACTGAAGCTTTCTTT
d_gene: NA; j_gene: TRBJ1-4; abundance: NA; v_gene: TRBV19; CDR3aa: CASRWTATNEKLFF; CDR3nt: TGTGCCAGTAGATGGACAGCAACTAATGAAAAACTGTTTTTT
d_gene: TRBD1; j_gene: TRBJ1-6; abundance: few; v_gene: TRBV18; CDR3aa: CASSLGQGANNSPLHF; CDR3nt: TGTGCCAGCTCACTCGGACAGGGGGCTAATAATTCACCCCTCCACTTT
d_gene: TRBD1; j_gene: TRBJ1-3; abundance: NA; v_gene: TRBV7-2; CDR3aa: CASSLQGAAGNTIYF; CDR3nt: TGTGCCAGCAGCCTACAGGGGGCCGCTGGAAACACCATATATTTT
d_gene: TRBD1; j_gene: TRBJ1-4; abundance: NA; v_gene: TRBV3-1/TRBV3-2; CDR3aa: CASSTRQGPRVEKLFF; CDR3nt: TGTGCCAGCAGCACCAGACAGGGCCCACGAGTGGAAAAACTGTTTTTT
d_gene: NA; j_gene: TRBJ2-7; abundance: once; v_gene: TRBV15; CDR3aa: CATSGQQGGRSYEQYF; CDR3nt: TGTGCCACCAGCGGACAGCAGGGCGGTCGGTCCTACGAGCAGTACTTC
d_gene: TRBD2; j_gene: TRBJ2-3; abundance: NA; v_gene: TRBV7-6; CDR3aa: CASSPGTRNTQYF; CDR3nt: TGTGCCAGCAGCCCCGGGACTAGGAATACGCAGTATTTT
d_gene: NA; j_gene: TRBJ2-5; abundance: NA; v_gene: TRBV7-2; CDR3aa: CASSLAAGNRGETQYF; CDR3nt: TGTGCCAGCAGCTTAGCGGCAGGCAATAGGGGAGAGACCCAGTACTTC
d_gene: TRBD1; j_gene: TRBJ1-2; abundance: NA; v_gene: TRBV5-6; CDR3aa: CASSLYGTGGDYGYTF; CDR3nt: TGTGCCAGCAGCTTGTACGGGACAGGGGGGGACTATGGCTACACCTTC
d_gene: TRBD1; j_gene: TRBJ2-2; abundance: NA; v_gene: TRBV15; CDR3aa: CATSTSGQGAYTGELFF; CDR3nt: TGTGCCACCAGCACCTCAGGACAGGGGGCCTACACCGGGGAGCTGTTTTTT
d_gene: TRBD2; j_gene: TRBJ2-1; abundance: NA; v_gene: TRBV5-1; CDR3aa: CASSLGRGGRPNEQFF; CDR3nt: TGCGCCAGCAGCTTGGGACGCGGGGGGAGACCTAATGAGCAGTTCTTC
d_gene: NA; j_gene: TRBJ1-1; abundance: NA; v_gene: TRBV10-1; CDR3aa: CASSESDSKNTEAFF; CDR3nt: TGCGCCAGCAGTGAGTCGGACAGCAAGAACACTGAAGCTTTCTTT
d_gene: NA; j_gene: TRBJ2-1; abundance: NA; v_gene: TRBV7-5; CDR3aa: CVRSFLPFRAPYEQFF; CDR3nt: TGTGTCAGAAGCTTTCTCCCATTCCGAGCTCCCTATGAGCAGTTCTTC
d_gene: TRBD1; j_gene: TRBJ1-6; abundance: NA; v_gene: TRBV2; CDR3aa: CASRKQGGSSYNSPLHF; CDR3nt: TGTGCCAGCAGGAAACAGGGGGGAAGCTCCTATAATTCACCCCTCCACTTT
d_gene: TRBD1; j_gene: TRBJ1-1; abundance: NA; v_gene: TRBV5-1; CDR3aa: CASSLPGQGEAFF; CDR3nt: TGCGCCAGCAGCTTACCGGGACAGGGCGAAGCTTTCTTT
d_gene: NA; j_gene: TRBJ2-7; abundance: NA; v_gene: TRBV6-6; CDR3aa: CASSYSSETYEQYF; CDR3nt: TGTGCCAGCAGTTACTCTTCAGAAACCTACGAGCAGTACTTC
d_gene: NA; j_gene: TRBJ1-6; abundance: NA; v_gene: TRBV27; CDR3aa: CASSFSRNSPLHF; CDR3nt: TGTGCCAGCAGTTTTAGTCGGAATTCACCCCTCCACTTT
d_gene: NA; j_gene: TRBJ1-1; abundance: NA; v_gene: TRBV2; CDR3aa: CASSDRVGTEAFF; CDR3nt: TGTGCCAGCAGTGACAGGGTCGGCACTGAAGCTTTCTTT
d_gene: TRBD1; j_gene: TRBJ1-1; abundance: few; v_gene: TRBV2; CDR3aa: CASRPTGGSTEAFF; CDR3nt: TGTGCCAGCAGGCCCACAGGGGGTAGCACTGAAGCTTTCTTT
d_gene: NA; j_gene: TRBJ1-6; abundance: NA; v_gene: TRBV23-1; CDR3aa: CASSQSVRAGYSPLHF; CDR3nt: TGCGCCAGCAGTCAATCGGTCAGGGCCGGTTATTCACCCCTCCACTTT
d_gene: TRBD1; j_gene: TRBJ2-5; abundance: once; v_gene: TRBV14; CDR3aa: CASSHSLGTGEETQYF; CDR3nt: TGTGCCAGCAGCCATTCTCTAGGGACAGGGGAAGAGACCCAGTACTTC
d_gene: NA; j_gene: TRBJ1-1; abundance: NA; v_gene: TRBV5-1; CDR3aa: CASSSARGDNTEAFF; CDR3nt: TGCGCCAGCAGCTCGGCGCGCGGGGACAACACTGAAGCTTTCTTT
d_gene: TRBD1; j_gene: TRBJ1-1; abundance: NA; v_gene: TRBV14; CDR3aa: CASSQVGQEGTEAFF; CDR3nt: TGTGCCAGCAGCCAAGTTGGACAGGAGGGCACTGAAGCTTTCTTT
d_gene: TRBD2; j_gene: TRBJ2-1; abundance: NA; v_gene: TRBV4-2; CDR3aa: CASSLLAGESSYNEQFF; CDR3nt: TGTGCCAGCAGCCTTCTAGCGGGGGAAAGCTCCTACAATGAGCAGTTCTTC